The 29 T cell receptor beta chains in this list originate from one sample, sequenced in a study of cytomegalovirus exposure and HLA in healthy donors. TCRdb's table, derived via immunoSEQ multiplex PCR, lists solely in-frame clones and lacks some. The sample carries around 190,000 clones, about three quarters recorded once. The sample comprised PBMCs. The receptors here all came from a woman aged 25 to 39 in good health and CMV-seronegative.

This clone was recorded only once. This chain connects TRBV15 to TRBJ2-7, with 7 bases fitting TRBD2. The CDR3 has 15 amino acids. Germline loops: CDR1 LNHNV, CDR2 YYDKDF (reference sequence). The trim removed 8 bases at V and 5 bases at J, leaving 15 bases unmatched. The CDR3 bases are TGTGCCACCTCCCGGGAGGTGTCGGGGATCCACGAGCAGTACTTC. The encoded protein is CATSREVSGIHEQYF.

V gene TRBV13 combines with J gene TRBJ1-3; D call uncertain. Germline CDR1 reads PRHDT; CDR2 reads FYEKMQ (reference sequence). V was clipped by 3 bases and J by 3 bases, with 3 bases between them. The CDR3 extends over 12 amino acids. The CDR3 region has the DNA TGTGCCAGCAGCTTGAGTGGAAACACCATATATTTT. Translation gives CASSLSGNTIYF.

The rearrangement uses TRBV5-6 and TRBJ2-1; TRBD2 aligns across 11 bases. V dropped 7 bases and J dropped 3; count of bases not matched to a gene: 12. Germline CDR1 SGHDT, CDR2 YYEEEE. The CDR3 sequence is 17 residues long. CDR3 sequence: CASAPFVAGGRYNEQFF. CDR3 DNA: TGTGCCAGCGCCCCTTTCGTAGCGGGAGGGCGCTACAATGAGCAGTTCTTC.

V usage is TRBV29-1 and J usage is TRBJ1-4, with 7 bases identical to TRBD1. This CDR3 spans 13 amino acids. Germline V gene sequence: CDR1 SQVTM, CDR2 ANQGSEA. The junction had 7 bases not matched to a gene; V was cut back by 4 bases and J by 8 bases. The CDR3 here is CSVVVTGSEKLFF. CDR3 DNA: TGCAGCGTTGTTGTGACAGGGTCCGAAAAACTGTTTTTT.

The rearrangement links TRBV12-2 to TRBJ1-6; the DNA was not compared with TRBD1, the D call given in the table. TRBV12-2 is a listed pseudogene. This CDR3 contains 18 residues. The CDR3 region has the DNA TGTGCAAGTCGCTTAGAGTGGGTCTTGGACACAGATAATTCACCCCTCCACTTT. Translation: CASRLEWVLDTDNSPLHF.

The chain carries TRBV19 and TRBJ1-1, with D possibly matching TRBD1 (5 bases). Per germline, CDR1 LNHDA and CDR2 SQIVND (reference sequence). Trimming took 0 bases from V and 1 from J, leaving 9 bases between them. The CDR3 extends over 15 amino acids. CDR3 loop: CASSIDATANTEAFF. The CDR3 DNA reads TGTGCCAGTAGTATAGACGCGACAGCGAACACTGAAGCTTTCTTT.

The chain combines TRBV9 with TRBJ2-1; D is perhaps TRBD1 (6 bases). Per germline, CDR1 SGDLS and CDR2 YYNGEE. The CDR3 covers 13 residues. The V end was cut by 2 bases, the J end by 6 bases, with 9 bases between. This CDR3 is CASSVPRGNEQFF. Written as DNA, the CDR3 is TGTGCCAGCAGCGTTCCCAGGGGCAATGAGCAGTTCTTC.

The CDR3 reads CASRHFDKPNTEAFF. The CDR3 coding sequence is TGTGCCAGCAGGCACTTCGATAAGCCAAACACTGAAGCTTTCTTT. V gene TRBV6-5 combines with J gene TRBJ1-1; no clear D. V dropped 6 bases and J dropped 2 bases, with 16 bases sitting between them. The CDR3 has 15 amino acids. CDR1 is MNHEY, CDR2 SVGAGI, per germline.

The table lists this clone with a count of one. V gene TRBV6-5 combines with J gene TRBJ2-7, with D possibly being TRBD1 (6 bases). Germline loops: CDR1 MNHEY, CDR2 SVGAGI. The V and J ends lost 2 bases and 2 bases respectively, with 16 bases between them. The length of the CDR3 is 16 residues. The chain's CDR3 is CASSYASGQITYEQYF. The CDR3 DNA reads as TGTGCCAGCAGTTACGCGTCGGGACAAATCACCTACGAGCAGTACTTC.

The chain carries TRBV29-1 and TRBJ2-5, with 7 bases matching TRBD1. The V segment lost 6 bases and the J segment 5 bases; nucleotides outside the gene matches: 9. The CDR3 is 13 amino acids. Germline V lookup: CDR1 SQVTM, CDR2 ANQGSEA. CDR3 in amino acids: CSVEQGPGETQYF. In DNA form, the CDR3 reads TGCAGCGTCGAACAGGGGCCGGGGGAGACCCAGTACTTC.

The chain carries TRBV6-1 and TRBJ2-3; the match to TRBD1 covers 7 bases. V was pared by 3 bases and J by 5 bases, with 8 bases of the junction left unmatched. The germline CDR1 and CDR2 sequences are MNHNS and SASEGT. The CDR3 totals 15 residues. CDR3 in amino acids: CASSDEGQYEDTQYF. CDR3 bases: TGTGCCAGCAGTGACGAGGGACAGTACGAAGATACGCAGTATTTT.

The CDR3 nucleotides read TGTGCCAGCAGCATGCTACAGATCGTTATGAACACTGAAGCTTTCTTT. This translates into CASSMLQIVMNTEAFF. The genes are TRBV7-9 and TRBJ1-1; D is unresolved. The CDR3 length is 16 residues. With 5 bases removed from V and 0 bases from J, the gap between germline ends came to 16 bases. Germline lookup yields CDR1 SEHNR and CDR2 FQNEAQ (reference sequence).

V gene TRBV19 combines with J gene TRBJ2-3; D is ambiguous. This CDR3 comprises 12 residues. Germline V gene data show CDR1 as LNHDA and CDR2 as SQIVND (reference sequence). V shed 3 bases and J shed 5 bases, with 6 bases lying between them. The CDR3: CASSISGDTQYF. For the CDR3, the DNA is TGTGCCAGTAGTATCTCGGGAGATACGCAGTATTTT.

The rearrangement uses TRBV29-1 and TRBJ2-7; 10 bases line up with TRBD2. The CDR3 covers 13 residues. Trimming removed 3 bases from V and 6 bases from J; junction bases left unmatched: 5. Germline values: CDR1 SQVTM, CDR2 ANQGSEA. The CDR3 DNA reads TGCAGCGTTGAGGGGCTAGCGGGAGTCGAGCAGTACTTC. Translation gives CSVEGLAGVEQYF.

The rearrangement joins TRBV6-1 to TRBJ2-3; 7 positions match TRBD1. Losses at the gene ends were 6 bases for V and 4 bases for J; bases not matched to a gene: 10. This CDR3 contains 15 residues. Germline loops: CDR1 MNHNS, CDR2 SASEGT. CDR3 in amino acids: CASRVPDRTSDTQYF. The DNA of the CDR3 is TGTGCCAGCAGAGTACCGGACAGGACCTCAGATACGCAGTATTTT.

The chain has TRBV5-4 and TRBJ1-1, with 7 bases identical to TRBD1. With V trimmed by 3 bases and J by 4 bases, 9 bases remained unmatched. From germline, CDR1 is SGHNT and CDR2 YYREEE (reference sequence). This CDR3 spans 15 amino acids. CDR3 sequence (DNA): TGTGCCAGCAGCTGGGCCACAGGGGTGGGCACTGAAGCTTTCTTT. This codes for CASSWATGVGTEAFF.

The V and J genes are TRBV5-1 and TRBJ1-1; tentative D call: TRBD1 (6 bases). Trimming shortened V by 3 bases and J by 3 bases, and 15 bases separated the two germline ends. The germline gives CDR1 SGHRS, CDR2 YFSETQ. The CDR3 sequence is 15 residues long. CDR3 protein: CASSSTGFGYTEAFF. The DNA of the CDR3 is TGCGCCAGCAGCTCTACAGGGTTCGGGTACACTGAAGCTTTCTTT.

V gene TRBV14 combines with J gene TRBJ1-5; D possibly corresponds to TRBD1 (6 bases). The length of the CDR3 is 13 residues. Germline V lookup: CDR1 SGHDN, CDR2 FVKESK. Trimming shortened V by 4 bases and J by 6 bases, and 10 bases separated the two germline ends. CDR3 region: CASSRTVTQPQHF. The CDR3, as DNA: TGTGCCAGCAGCCGGACAGTCACTCAGCCCCAGCATTTT.

This clone has more than one count but fewer than ten. This chain uses TRBV30 with TRBJ1-4; D not certain. The V gene's germline CDR1 is GTSNPN and CDR2 SVGIG (reference sequence). The CDR3 is made up of 12 amino acids. Trimming removed 2 bases at V and 4 bases at J, with 5 bases between. DNA of the CDR3: TGTGCCTGGAGTACGGTTAATGAAAAACTGTTTTTT. Encoded protein: CAWSTVNEKLFF.

V usage is TRBV5-1 and J usage is TRBJ1-3; D call uncertain. Germline CDR1 SGHRS, CDR2 YFSETQ. CDR3 length: 13 residues. V gave up 0 bases and J gave up 4 bases, with 5 bases separating them. Here the CDR3 reads CASSLVQGNTIYF. The CDR3 coding sequence is TGCGCCAGCAGCTTGGTACAGGGAAACACCATATATTTT.

The rearrangement uses TRBV18 and TRBJ2-3; 8 nucleotides line up with TRBD1. With V trimmed by 3 bases and J by 6 bases, 2 bases remained unmatched. Germline V gene data show CDR1 as KGHSH and CDR2 as LQKENI. CDR3 length: 13 residues. The chain's CDR3 is CASSPGQADTQYF. DNA of the CDR3: TGTGCCAGCTCACCGGGACAGGCGGATACGCAGTATTTT. Based on the CDR3 plus reference TRBV18 and TRBJ2-3, the full variable domain is NAGVMQNPRHLVRRRGQEARLRCSPMKGHSHVYWYRQLPEEGLKFMVYLQKENIIDESGMPKERFSAEFPKEGPSILRIQQVVRGDSAAYFCASSPGQADTQYFGPGTRLTVL.

This clone was seen once. The chain employs TRBV5-5 and TRBJ1-2; D uncertain. With 0 bases removed from V and 1 base from J, the gap between germline ends came to 4 bases. Looked up from germline, CDR1 is SGHKS and CDR2 is YYEKEE (reference sequence). This CDR3 is built from 13 residues. The CDR3, as DNA: TGTGCCAGCAGCTTGGTAGATAACTATGGCTACACCTTC. Protein sequence: CASSLVDNYGYTF.

The J gene is TRBJ2-5, the V gene TRBV5-1; D not resolved. CDR3 length: 15 amino acids. Germline loops: CDR1 SGHRS, CDR2 YFSETQ. V was pared by 4 bases and J by 1 base, with 14 bases between. CDR3 in amino acids: CASSPVAGGQETQYF. The CDR3 bases are TGCGCCAGCAGCCCAGTAGCCGGTGGCCAAGAGACCCAGTACTTC. The full variable domain, with the rest looked up from reference TRBV5-1 and TRBJ2-5, is KAGVTQTPRYLIKTRGQQVTLSCSPISGHRSVSWYQQTPGQGLQFLFEYFSETQRNKGNFPGRFSGRQFSNSRSEMNVSTLELGDSALYLCASSPVAGGQETQYFGPGTRLLVL.

The chain joins TRBV10-1 to TRBJ2-7, with D unresolved. The V end was cut by 4 bases, the J end by 8 bases, with 9 bases between. The CDR3 has 11 amino acids. In germline, CDR1 is WNHNN, CDR2 SYGVQD (reference sequence). CDR3 DNA: TGCGCCAGCAGTGGATCCGGTAAGCAGTACTTC. It yields the protein CASSGSGKQYF.

This rearrangement joins TRBV7-2 to TRBJ1-5, with 11 bases aligning to TRBD1. The CDR3 has 18 residues. The V gene's germline CDR1 is SGHTA and CDR2 FQGNSA. The trim removed 1 base at V and 6 bases at J, leaving 11 bases unmatched. Here the CDR3 DNA reads TGTGCCAGCAGCTTAGTAGGTTCCGGGACAGGGGGACTTCAGCCCCAGCATTTT. Translation gives CASSLVGSGTGGLQPQHF.

The chain is built from TRBV11-3 and TRBJ2-2; the match to TRBD2 covers 8 bases. Germline CDR1 is SGHNT and CDR2 is YENEEA. This CDR3 contains 18 residues. Trimming removed 5 bases from V and 2 bases from J; junction bases left unmatched: 13. CDR3: CASSPRPGLAGNTGELFF. CDR3 coding DNA: TGTGCCAGCAGCCCTAGGCCGGGCCTAGCGGGTAACACCGGGGAGCTGTTTTTT.

The V gene is TRBV7-9, the J gene TRBJ2-5; 12 bases align to TRBD1. The CDR3 has 16 residues. CDR1 and CDR2 from the germline V gene are SEHNR and FQNEAQ (reference sequence). The V gene end was trimmed by 5 bases and the J gene end by 5 bases; junction bases not matched to a gene: 9. CDR3 residues: CASSPPSGTGGETQYF. In nucleotides, the CDR3 is TGTGCCAGCAGCCCGCCATCCGGGACAGGGGGCGAGACCCAGTACTTC.

The CDR3 DNA follows: TGTGCCAGCAGTTCGGGACAGGGCGGGGAGCAGTACTTC. Residues: CASSSGQGGEQYF. The chain links TRBV28 to TRBJ2-7, with 9 positions matching TRBD1. V trimming: 4 bases; J trimming: 7 bases; junction bases outside the gene matches: 5. This CDR3 comprises 13 residues. Germline V gene lookup returns CDR1 MDHEN and CDR2 SYDVKM.

This clone was observed many times. This rearrangement joins TRBV19 to TRBJ1-5; 8 positions match TRBD1. V lost 10 bases, J lost 5 bases, and 7 bases stayed unmatched. Germline loops: CDR1 LNHDA, CDR2 SQIVND (reference sequence). CDR3 length equals 13 residues. The CDR3 nucleotides read TGTGCCACTGGACAGGGAAGGGATCAGCCCCAGCATTTT. It encodes CATGQGRDQPQHF.